The next 26 T cell receptor beta chains were all read from a single sample in a study of blood T cell repertoires in COVID-19. Some clones are missing from TCRdb's copy, which holds only in-frame ones; the method was immunoSEQ multiplex PCR. The profile shows 190,000 or so clones, about 89% of them singletons. Sequences were obtained from peripheral blood. Every receptor here comes from a man aged 40-49 years with active or convalescent COVID-19.

This clone occurred once. The chain uses TRBV9 and TRBJ2-4; tentative D call: TRBD2 (5 bases). V shed 3 bases and J shed 3 bases, with 13 bases lying between them. Germline V gene sequence: CDR1 SGDLS, CDR2 YYNGEE. CDR3 size: 15 residues. For the CDR3, the DNA is TGTGCCAGCAGCGCTCAGCCAGGAGGCAAAAACATTCAGTACTTC. It translates to CASSAQPGGKNIQYF.

The rearrangement links TRBV4-1 to TRBJ1-5, with D maybe TRBD1 (6 bases). The CDR3 extends over 15 amino acids. CDR1 is MGHRA and CDR2 is YSYEKL in the germline V gene. Trimming cost V 4 bases and J 11 bases, with 21 bases left between them. CDR3 bases: TGCGCCAGCAGCCCCGCCCCCGGACAGATCGAAGCCCAGCATTTT. Encoded protein: CASSPAPGQIEAQHF.

The CDR3 DNA reads TGTGCCAGCAGCCAAGATCAGAGGCGGACTAGCGGGGGGCCTAGCACAGATACGCAGTATTTT. This gives the protein CASSQDQRRTSGGPSTDTQYF. This chain links TRBV14 with TRBJ2-3, with TRBD2 matching over 14 bases. Losses at the gene ends were 0 bases for V and 0 bases for J; bases not matched to a gene: 11. CDR1 SGHDN and CDR2 FVKESK come from the germline V gene. The CDR3 totals 21 residues.

This clone appeared once. The rearrangement joins TRBV6-2 or TRBV6-3 to TRBJ1-2; TRBD1 matches 8 bases. Germline loops: CDR1 MNHEY, CDR2 SVGEGT. The CDR3 is 16 amino acids. Trimming cost V 5 bases and J 1 base; bases outside gene matches: 9. The CDR3 protein is CASSTRSTGGNYGYTF. For the CDR3, the DNA is TGTGCCAGCAGTACCCGATCTACAGGGGGTAACTATGGCTACACCTTC.

V usage is TRBV7-8 and J usage is TRBJ2-5; 7 positions match TRBD1. The V gene end was trimmed by 6 bases and the J gene end by 4 bases; junction bases not matched to a gene: 5. The CDR3 totals 13 residues. Germline values: CDR1 SGHVS, CDR2 FQNEAQ. The CDR3 DNA is TGTGCCAGCAGGCAGGGGGTGGGAGAGACCCAGTACTTC. Translated, it gives CASRQGVGETQYF.

This sequence joins TRBV15 and TRBJ2-1, with a weak D call TRBD2 (6 bases). The germline V and J ends were trimmed by 1 base and 0 bases, with 7 bases remaining between them. The CDR3 contains 15 residues. Germline values: CDR1 LNHNV, CDR2 YYDKDF (reference sequence). The CDR3 DNA follows: TGTGCCACCAGCAGAGCGGGGGTCTCCTACAATGAGCAGTTCTTC. Translating gives CATSRAGVSYNEQFF.

The chain has TRBV27 and TRBJ1-1; D is perhaps TRBD1 (5 bases). Germline CDR1 and CDR2: MNHEY and SMNVEV (reference sequence). This CDR3 has 16 residues. V dropped 3 bases and J dropped 0 bases, with 14 bases sitting between them. CDR3 loop: CASSFTRTWMNTEAFF. The CDR3 DNA follows: TGTGCCAGCAGTTTCACCCGGACATGGATGAACACTGAAGCTTTCTTT.

This clone has just one count. The chain carries TRBV5-4 and TRBJ2-1, with D tentatively TRBD1 (6 bases). Germline V lookup: CDR1 SGHNT, CDR2 YYREEE (reference sequence). The CDR3 consists of 14 residues. Trimming pared 0 bases from V and 2 bases from J, leaving 6 bases between. CDR3 amino acids: CASSLGTAYNEQFF. Written as DNA, the CDR3 is TGTGCCAGCAGCTTGGGGACAGCCTACAATGAGCAGTTCTTC.

The chain uses TRBV29-1 and TRBJ1-1, with D uncertain. Deletions cut 4 bases from V and 3 bases from J, with 12 bases between. Germline CDR1 and CDR2: SQVTM and ANQGSEA. The CDR3 is 13 residues long. The DNA for the CDR3 is TGCAGCGTTGCCGATGGCGGAGACACTGAAGCTTTCTTT. Translation gives CSVADGGDTEAFF.

The chain employs TRBV30 and TRBJ2-4; 10 bases agree with TRBD2. Germline V CDR1 and CDR2: GTSNPN, SVGIG (reference sequence). The junction had 6 bases not matched to a gene; V was cut back by 0 bases and J by 7 bases. This CDR3 is 15 amino acids long. The DNA of the CDR3 is TGTGCCTGGAGTGTTAGCGGGGGGCCGGTGAACATTCAGTACTTC. It encodes CAWSVSGGPVNIQYF.

Here the CDR3 DNA reads TGTGCCAGTAGTATACCAAACACTGAAGCTTTCTTT. It translates to CASSIPNTEAFF. This chain links TRBV19 with TRBJ1-1; D is uncertain. Trimming pared 2 bases from V and 2 bases from J, leaving 3 bases between. CDR3 length: 12 residues. CDR1 LNHDA and CDR2 SQIVND come from the germline V gene (reference sequence). The full variable domain, with the rest looked up from reference TRBV19 and TRBJ1-1, is DGGITQSPKYLFRKEGQNVTLSCEQNLNHDAMYWYRQDPGQGLRLIYYSQIVNDFQKGDIAEGYSVSREKKESFPLTVTSAQKNPTAFYLCASSIPNTEAFFGQGTRLTVV.

This clone was detected a few times. The J gene is TRBJ1-1, the V gene TRBV30; the D gene is possibly TRBD1 (5 bases). V was trimmed by 1 base and J by 8 bases, leaving 8 bases between them. The germline V gene has CDR1 GTSNPN and CDR2 SVGIG (reference sequence). The CDR3 sequence is 11 residues long. CDR3 amino acids: CAWSGQIEAFF. The CDR3 DNA reads as TGTGCCTGGAGTGGACAGATCGAAGCTTTCTTT.

In its sample, this clone was seen once. This chain uses TRBV24-1 with TRBJ1-1, with TRBD1 as a possible D gene (6 bases). The V and J ends lost 9 bases and 1 base respectively, with 17 bases between them. The CDR3 covers 15 residues. Germline lookup yields CDR1 KGHDR and CDR2 SFDVKD. The CDR3 DNA follows: TGTGCCACCCGATTTATTGGGGGCAAGAACACTGAAGCTTTCTTT. Translation: CATRFIGGKNTEAFF.

This clone was counted a single time. This sequence joins TRBV4-2 and TRBJ2-3; a weak D match, TRBD2 (7 bases). The germline CDR1 and CDR2 sequences are LGHNA and YNFKEQ. Trimming stripped 4 bases from V and 4 bases from J, with 15 bases between. The CDR3 runs to 15 residues. The CDR3 DNA follows: TGTGCCAGCAGCCGGGCACGGGGGGCCGCAGATACGCAGTATTTT. It yields the protein CASSRARGAADTQYF.

The J gene is TRBJ1-4, the V gene TRBV6-4, with TRBD1 identical over 9 bases. The V gene end was trimmed by 4 bases and the J gene end by 10 bases; junction bases not matched to a gene: 13. The CDR3 is 16 residues long. Germline V gene sequence: CDR1 MRHNA, CDR2 SNTAGT. The CDR3 bases are TGTGCCAGCAGTGCCGAACCGGGACAGGGTTGGGGAAAACTGTTTTTT. Protein sequence: CASSAEPGQGWGKLFF.

This chain connects TRBV9 to TRBJ2-2; 9 nucleotides match TRBD1. The CDR3 sequence is 16 residues long. The ends lost 3 bases at V and 0 bases at J; junction bases unmatched: 3. Germline assignment: CDR1 SGDLS and CDR2 YYNGEE. The CDR3 region is CASSAQGATNTGELFF. For the CDR3, the DNA is TGTGCCAGCAGCGCACAGGGGGCCACGAACACCGGGGAGCTGTTTTTT. Supplemented by reference TRBV9 and TRBJ2-2, the full variable domain reads DSGVTQTPKHLITATGQRVTLRCSPRSGDLSVYWYQQSLDQGLQFLIQYYNGEERAKGNILERFSAQQFPDLHSELNLSSLELGDSALYFCASSAQGATNTGELFFGEGSRLTVL.

The gene calls are TRBV24-1 and TRBJ2-5; 7 bases agree with TRBD2. The CDR3 has 13 amino acids. Looked up from germline, CDR1 is KGHDR and CDR2 is SFDVKD. CDR3 DNA sequence: TGTGCAACCGGCGGGGGAACCGAAGAGACCCAGTACTTC. It is translated as CATGGGTEETQYF.

This rearrangement joins TRBV7-3 to TRBJ2-2; 10 bases are shared with TRBD2. Germline lookup yields CDR1 SGHTA and CDR2 FQGTGA. The J segment lost 0 bases and the V segment lost 0 bases, leaving 4 bases of the junction unmatched. The CDR3 covers 18 residues. CDR3 nucleotides: TGTGCCAGCAGCTTAACTAGCGGGGGGATAGCGAACACCGGGGAGCTGTTTTTT. It specifies CASSLTSGGIANTGELFF.

The chain combines TRBV5-1 with TRBJ1-5; unclear D gene. V lost 1 base and J 4 bases, leaving 6 bases between the germline ends. The CDR3 length is 13 residues. From germline, CDR1 is SGHRS and CDR2 YFSETQ. The CDR3, as DNA: TGCGCCAGCAGCTTGTCCCCAAATCAGCCCCAGCATTTT. Translation: CASSLSPNQPQHF.

CDR3 nucleotide sequence: TGTGCCAGCAGCTTCGGACAGGGGGAAGAAGAGACCCAGTACTTC. Its translation is CASSFGQGEEETQYF. The rearrangement joins TRBV5-8 to TRBJ2-5; 10 bases are a match to TRBD1. From germline, CDR1 is SGHTS and CDR2 YDEGEE. CDR3 length equals 15 residues. Trimming took 2 bases from V and 3 from J; bases not matched to a gene: 4.

This chain connects TRBV6-6 to TRBJ2-6; D possibly corresponds to TRBD1 (5 bases). This CDR3 has 17 amino acids. Germline-derived CDR1 and CDR2 are MNHNY and SVGAGI (reference sequence). With 5 bases removed from V and 2 bases from J, the gap between germline ends came to 16 bases. The CDR3 region has the DNA TGTGCCAGCAGTCGCAGCGCTATGACAGCTGGGGCCAACGTCCTGACTTTC. It codes for CASSRSAMTAGANVLTF.

This sequence joins TRBV7-2 and TRBJ2-3, with 11 bases matching TRBD2. The germline gives CDR1 SGHTA, CDR2 FQGNSA. With 5 bases clipped from V and 7 bases from J, the junction kept 14 bases outside the gene matches. The CDR3 is 17 amino acids. The CDR3 nucleotides are TGTGCCAGCAGCCAAACCTCTAGCGGGGGGATGTCGAATACGCAGTATTTT. Residues: CASSQTSSGGMSNTQYF.

This chain joins TRBV6-2 or TRBV6-3 and TRBJ1-4, with 8 bases matching TRBD1. V lost 4 bases and J lost 8; bases outside the gene matches: 9. Looked up from germline, CDR1 is MNHEY and CDR2 is SVGEGT. The CDR3 sequence is 15 residues long. This chain's CDR3 is CASSWTGTGPEKLFF. The CDR3 nucleotides read TGTGCCAGCAGTTGGACCGGGACAGGTCCGGAAAAACTGTTTTTT.

The chain joins TRBV5-8 to TRBJ1-1; tentative D call: TRBD1 (6 bases). The CDR3 sequence is 13 residues long. The ends were cut back, 2 bases at V and 5 bases at J, with 10 bases in the middle. The germline V gene encodes CDR1 SGHTS and CDR2 YDEGEE. CDR3 sequence: CASSLDRGTEAFF. As DNA, the CDR3 is TGTGCCAGCAGCTTAGATAGGGGGACTGAAGCTTTCTTT.

V usage is TRBV5-1 and J usage is TRBJ1-1; 7 nucleotides agree with TRBD1. This CDR3 is built from 16 residues. With V trimmed by 4 bases and J by 4 bases, 13 bases remained unmatched. Germline CDR1 reads SGHRS; CDR2 reads YFSETQ. CDR3 residues: CASSAFQGGVSTEAFF. In DNA form, the CDR3 reads TGCGCCAGCAGCGCGTTTCAGGGGGGAGTAAGCACTGAAGCTTTCTTT.

The chain couples TRBV19 to TRBJ2-3; 13 bases map to TRBD2. Per the germline V gene, CDR1 is LNHDA and CDR2 is SQIVND (reference sequence). This CDR3 has 17 residues. Trimming took 6 bases from V and 2 from J; bases not matched to a gene: 8. The CDR3 coding sequence is TGTGCCAGTAGAAGCCCGGGACTAGCGGGACTCACAGATACGCAGTATTTT. It specifies CASRSPGLAGLTDTQYF.